The present TCR beta chain was sequenced within a study of blood T cells in healthy people across ages. This clonotype was recorded a few times. The CDR3 consists of 15 residues. Trimming cost V 6 bases and J 2 bases, with 13 bases left between them. The V gene's germline CDR1 is MNHEY and CDR2 SVGEGT. It was with a sample-barcoded 5' primer and a J-beta primer mix that a second PCR of roughly 6 to 12 cycles was run. TCRdb itself ran the 5' RACE reads through MiXCR, one entry per CDR3 protein. Of around 970,000 distinct CDR3 sequences detected, just over 50% appear once; the ten largest clones hold 20% to 25%.

This clonotype was sampled from a woman in her sixties in good health. This chain connects TRBV6-2 or TRBV6-3 to TRBJ2-2; D is possibly TRBD1 (5 bases). The specimen was blood. CDR3 protein: CASSPSGINTGELFF. In nucleotides, the CDR3 is TGTGCCAGCAGCCCCTCAGGGATAAACACCGGGGAGCTGTTTTTT.